This entry is about one T cell receptor (beta chain). As to time point: cycle 4 day 1 (C4D1), after 5 to 7 weeks of nivolumab. Following autologous stem cell transplantation, relapse occurred in every patient, and exposure to brentuximab vedotin varied. This record belongs to a study of PD-1 blockade in classical Hodgkin lymphoma. Clones were sequenced by immunoSEQ multiplex PCR, and TCRdb holds only the in-frame ones, with some missing. In the table there are approximately 84,000 clones, approximately 86% of which are singletons. This receptor was identified in a human donor with classical Hodgkin lymphoma. This specimen consisted of peripheral blood mononuclear cells (PBMCs), obtained before the fourth cycle of nivolumab.

CDR3 loop: CASSPQDRDYGYTF. The DNA of the CDR3 is TGTGCCAGCAGCCCCCAGGACAGGGACTATGGCTACACCTTC. The chain employs TRBV9 and TRBJ1-2, with 8 bases identical to TRBD1. With 4 bases clipped from V and 3 bases from J, the junction kept 5 bases outside the gene matches. CDR3 length equals 14 residues. Per the germline V gene, CDR1 is SGDLS and CDR2 is YYNGEE.